This T cell receptor beta chain was identified during a study of response to subunit inactivated influenza vaccine. Study results and caveats: Authors suggested few new T cells are recruited by each seasonal influenza vaccination.

TCRdb fed the RT-PCR reads into MiXCR, producing one record per CDR3 protein. The sample gives about 520,000 distinct CDR3 sequences, less than 30% of which show up once; under 2.5% is in the top ten. Germline CDR1 reads MNHNY; CDR2 reads SVGAGI (reference sequence). The CDR3 consists of 13 residues. Trimming stripped 2 bases from V and 3 bases from J, with 8 bases between. In regard to this clonotype: Its antigen is not known.

This sample comprised CD4+ T cells sorted from PBMCs, obtained 4 to 6 days after vaccination. V usage is TRBV6-6 and J usage is TRBJ2-7, with D hard to call. This TCR derives from a man in his forties or fifties who received an inactivated influenza vaccine. The CDR3, as DNA: TGTGCCAGCAGTTACCCCGGGCACTACGAGCAGTACTTC. This sequence encodes CASSYPGHYEQYF.